These 27 T cell receptor beta chains share one sample of origin, sequenced in a study of tumor-infiltrating lymphocytes in localized non-small cell lung cancer. Generated by immunoSEQ multiplex PCR, the TCRdb table keeps only in-frame clones and is missing some. The sample carries about 8,400 clones, under 85% recorded once. The specimen was lung tumor tissue. The receptors derive from a human donor with non-small cell lung cancer.

This clone was observed a single time. The J gene is TRBJ2-5, the V gene TRBV4-3; 11 nucleotides agree with TRBD2. Trimming at V came to 2 bases and at J to 5 bases, leaving 4 bases not matched to a gene. The CDR3 covers 15 residues. Germline V gives CDR1 LGHNA, CDR2 YSLEER. The CDR3 spells CASSQQTSGIETQYF. The CDR3 DNA reads TGCGCCAGCAGCCAACAGACTAGCGGGATCGAGACCCAGTACTTC.

This clone has more than one count but fewer than ten. The V call is TRBV5-1, the J call TRBJ1-2, with D possibly matching TRBD1 (6 bases). Trimming shortened V by 1 base and J by 3 bases, and 13 bases separated the two germline ends. Germline CDR1 is SGHRS and CDR2 is YFSETQ. The CDR3 is 15 amino acids. DNA of the CDR3: TGCGCCAGCAGCTTGTTTCGGGAGGGGGACTATGGCTACACCTTC. This gives the protein CASSLFREGDYGYTF.

The rearrangement uses TRBV6-4 and TRBJ2-7, with 7 bases identical to TRBD2. This CDR3 is 15 amino acids long. In germline, CDR1 is MRHNA, CDR2 SNTAGT. V trimming: 5 bases; J trimming: 4 bases; junction bases outside the gene matches: 11. The CDR3 DNA sequence: TGTGCCAGCAGTTTGGGAGGGCTAGCGGAATACGAGCAGTACTTC. Translation: CASSLGGLAEYEQYF.

The genes are TRBV19 and TRBJ1-5; 9 bases match TRBD1. V dropped 5 bases and J dropped 11; count of bases not matched to a gene: 4. The CDR3 is 12 amino acids. Per germline, CDR1 LNHDA and CDR2 SQIVND (reference sequence). CDR3 in DNA: TGTGCCAGTAGTGCTACAGGGGGCGCCCAGCATTTT. It encodes CASSATGGAQHF. Looking up the rest from reference TRBV19 and TRBJ1-5 gives the full variable domain: DGGITQSPKYLFRKEGQNVTLSCEQNLNHDAMYWYRQDPGQGLRLIYYSQIVNDFQKGDIAEGYSVSREKKESFPLTVTSAQKNPTAFYLCASSATGGAQHFGDGTRLSIL.

As to this clone: This same CDR3 is encoded by further DNA sequences in the sample. CDR3: CASSLGDGENQPQHF. CDR3 coding DNA: TGTGCCAGCAGCTTGGGCGACGGCGAGAATCAGCCCCAGCATTTT. The chain carries TRBV11-3 and TRBJ1-5; D unclear. Between the trimmed V and J ends, which lost 3 bases and 4 bases, there was a span of 13 bases. The CDR3 extends over 15 amino acids. Germline lookup yields CDR1 SGHNT and CDR2 YENEEA.

The rearrangement uses TRBV27 and TRBJ2-7; 7 nucleotides line up with TRBD2. V gave up 0 bases and J gave up 6 bases; unmatched junction bases: 8. The germline gives CDR1 MNHEY, CDR2 SMNVEV (reference sequence). The CDR3 length is 15 residues. CDR3 bases: TGTGCCAGCAGTTTATCAGGGTCGGGCGGGGGCGAGCAGTACTTC. Its protein is CASSLSGSGGGEQYF.

The chain uses TRBV7-9 and TRBJ1-4; possibly TRBD1 for D (5 bases). Germline V gives CDR1 SEHNR, CDR2 FQNEAQ (reference sequence). V lost 0 bases and J 8 bases, leaving 10 bases between the germline ends. The CDR3 is 14 amino acids. The CDR3 coding sequence is TGTGCCAGCAGCTTAGCTACCGGGGGGGAAAAACTGTTTTTT. It codes for CASSLATGGEKLFF.

The chain recombines TRBV27 with TRBJ2-2; no definite D call. The V end was cut by 8 bases, the J end by 1 base, with 5 bases between. Germline V gene lookup returns CDR1 MNHEY and CDR2 SMNVEV (reference sequence). The CDR3 consists of 12 residues. CDR3 sequence (DNA): TGTGCCAGCTACGGGAACACCGGGGAGCTGTTTTTT. Its protein is CASYGNTGELFF.

CDR3 bases: TGTGCCAGCAGCTTGGCCAGGGGGGTGGGCACAGATACGCAGTATTTT. It specifies CASSLARGVGTDTQYF. This sequence joins TRBV5-5 and TRBJ2-3, with a weak D call TRBD1 (7 bases). CDR3 length: 16 residues. V was trimmed by 0 bases and J by 1 base, leaving 12 bases between them. Germline V gene data show CDR1 as SGHKS and CDR2 as YYEKEE (reference sequence). The whole variable domain, remainder taken from reference TRBV5-5 and TRBJ2-3, is DAGVTQSPTHLIKTRGQQVTLRCSPISGHKSVSWYQQVLGQGPQFIFQYYEKEERGRGNFPDRFSARQFPNYSSELNVNALLLGDSALYLCASSLARGVGTDTQYFGPGTRLTVL.

The chain employs TRBV28 and TRBJ1-2; 7 nucleotides match TRBD1. V shed 7 bases and J 8 bases; nucleotides not matched to a gene: 7. The germline V gene encodes CDR1 MDHEN and CDR2 SYDVKM. The CDR3 runs to 12 residues. Written as DNA, the CDR3 is TGTGCCAGCACTCAGGGGGGGTTGGGCTACACCTTC. It is translated as CASTQGGLGYTF.

This clone showed up just a few times. V and J are TRBV6-5 and TRBJ1-1; TRBD1 might be the D (5 bases). With 0 bases removed from V and 8 bases from J, the gap between germline ends came to 16 bases. Germline V gene lookup returns CDR1 MNHEY and CDR2 SVGAGI. This CDR3 is built from 15 residues. CDR3 sequence reads: CASSYSTATYMEAFF. CDR3 sequence (DNA): TGTGCCAGCAGTTACTCGACAGCTACCTATATGGAAGCTTTCTTT.

This clone is medium-sized. The chain joins TRBV16 to TRBJ2-1, with a weak D call TRBD2 (6 bases). The CDR3 spans 13 residues. Germline CDR1 reads KGHSY; CDR2 reads FQNENV. Deletions cut 7 bases from V and 9 bases from J, with 16 bases between. The chain's CDR3 is CASTPGGPVEQFF. DNA of the CDR3: TGTGCCAGCACTCCCGGAGGGCCTGTTGAGCAGTTCTTC.

For the CDR3, the DNA is TGTGCCAGCAGCTCTAGCAGGGGAGTAACAGATACGCAGTATTTT. It yields the protein CASSSSRGVTDTQYF. The rearrangement joins TRBV7-2 to TRBJ2-3, with D maybe TRBD1 (6 bases). V was trimmed by 4 bases and J by 3 bases, leaving 14 bases between them. This CDR3 has 15 residues. The germline V gene encodes CDR1 SGHTA and CDR2 FQGNSA.

J is TRBJ2-7 and V is TRBV28; D is undetermined. This CDR3 has 11 amino acids. Trimming pared 10 bases from V and 3 bases from J, leaving 10 bases between. Germline lookup yields CDR1 MDHEN and CDR2 SYDVKM. The CDR3 DNA reads as TGTGCCACAGGACGGAACTACGAGCAGTACTTC. This gives the protein CATGRNYEQYF.

The V call is TRBV6-4, the J call TRBJ1-5, with a weak D call TRBD1 (5 bases). The ends were cut back, 6 bases at V and 5 bases at J, with 11 bases in the middle. The CDR3 is made up of 13 amino acids. The germline V gene encodes CDR1 MRHNA and CDR2 SNTAGT. In DNA, the CDR3 is TGTGCCAGCAGCAGGGAAATACATCAGCCCCAGCATTTT. Protein sequence: CASSREIHQPQHF.

The V and J genes are TRBV25-1 and TRBJ2-3, with D uncertain. With 5 bases removed from V and 4 bases from J, the gap between germline ends came to 7 bases. Germline CDR1 MGHDK, CDR2 SYGVNS. The CDR3 is 12 amino acids. CDR3 DNA sequence: TGTGCCAGCAGTTTCTCCCCAGATACGCAGTATTTT. As protein: CASSFSPDTQYF.

This rearrangement joins TRBV18 to TRBJ1-3; D gene ambiguous. The germline V gene has CDR1 KGHSH and CDR2 LQKENI. V was clipped by 5 bases and J by 4 bases, with 12 bases between them. The CDR3 contains 14 residues. CDR3 loop: CASSSSAAGNTIYF. For the CDR3, the DNA is TGTGCCAGCTCAAGCTCGGCGGCCGGAAACACCATATATTTT.

The V and J genes are TRBV4-2 and TRBJ1-1; 7 bases fit TRBD1. Germline CDR1 and CDR2: LGHNA and YNFKEQ. The CDR3 has 14 residues. With V trimmed by 0 bases and J by 8 bases, 6 bases remained unmatched. DNA of the CDR3: TGTGCCAGCAGCCAAGAACGGGTAGGGGGCGAAGCTTTCTTT. Protein: CASSQERVGGEAFF.

The gene calls are TRBV28 and TRBJ2-1, with TRBD2 matching 8 bases. The trim removed 4 bases at V and 13 bases at J, leaving 9 bases unmatched. This CDR3 region has 13 residues. Germline assignment: CDR1 MDHEN and CDR2 SYDVKM. The CDR3, as DNA: TGTGCCAGCAGTTGGGGGACTAGTGGCGAACAGTTCTTC. Translated, it gives CASSWGTSGEQFF. Full variable domain (rest looked up from reference TRBV28 and TRBJ2-1): DVKVTQSSRYLVKRTGEKVFLECVQDMDHENMFWYRQDPGLGLRLIYFSYDVKMKEKGDIPEGYSVSREKKERFSLILESASTNQTSMYLCASSWGTSGEQFFGPGTRLTVL.

The rearrangement uses TRBV7-9 and TRBJ1-2; D not certain. The CDR3 sequence is 12 residues long. CDR1 SEHNR and CDR2 FQNEAQ come from the germline V gene (reference sequence). V lost 6 bases and J lost 8, with 13 bases in between. CDR3 DNA: TGTGCCAGCAGGGTACTGATGGAAGGCTACACCTTC. This sequence encodes CASRVLMEGYTF. Looking up the rest from reference TRBV7-9 and TRBJ1-2 gives the full variable domain: DTGVSQNPRHKITKRGQNVTFRCDPISEHNRLYWYRQTLGQGPEFLTYFQNEAQLEKSRLLSDRFSAERPKGSFSTLEIQRTEQGDSAMYLCASRVLMEGYTFGSGTRLTVV.

J is TRBJ1-4 and V is TRBV14, with D unresolved. The CDR3 length is 15 residues. CDR1 is SGHDN, CDR2 FVKESK, per germline. The V gene lost 4 bases and the J gene lost 5 bases, with 14 bases spanning the gap. CDR3 residues: CASSPPPSWNEKLFF. Written as DNA, the CDR3 is TGTGCCAGCAGCCCCCCCCCATCCTGGAATGAAAAACTGTTTTTT.

This clone was seen a single time. The CDR3 DNA sequence: TGCAGCGTTGACAGGCCCTTCTGGGGTGAAGCTTTCTTT. This translates into CSVDRPFWGEAFF. The chain links TRBV29-1 to TRBJ1-1, with D uncertain. CDR3 length: 13 amino acids. V shed 3 bases and J shed 7 bases, with 15 bases lying between them. Germline V lookup: CDR1 SQVTM, CDR2 ANQGSEA.

This clone was detected a few times. The chain uses TRBV30 and TRBJ1-5, with a tentative D call TRBD1 (6 bases). Germline CDR1 reads GTSNPN; CDR2 reads SVGIG (reference sequence). The germline V and J ends were trimmed by 4 bases and 2 bases, with 18 bases remaining between them. The CDR3 totals 16 residues. CDR3 DNA: TGTGCCTGGACCAAAGGGGGGGGGTTCGGCAATCAGCCCCAGCATTTT. This translates into CAWTKGGGFGNQPQHF.

This sequence joins TRBV28 and TRBJ1-1; D ambiguous. From germline, CDR1 is MDHEN and CDR2 SYDVKM. The V gene lost 2 bases and the J gene lost 9 bases, with 7 bases spanning the gap. The length of the CDR3 is 11 residues. The CDR3 reads CASSLREKAFF. The CDR3 DNA follows: TGTGCCAGCAGTTTAAGGGAGAAAGCTTTCTTT.

This chain uses TRBV5-5 with TRBJ2-7; TRBD2 is a possible D gene (6 bases). V gave up 0 bases and J gave up 2 bases, with 9 bases separating them. Per the germline V gene, CDR1 is SGHKS and CDR2 is YYEKEE (reference sequence). The CDR3 covers 14 residues. This CDR3 reads CASSLGGITYEQYF. The CDR3 nucleotides read TGTGCCAGCAGCTTGGGCGGGATCACCTACGAGCAGTACTTC.

The chain couples TRBV5-1 to TRBJ2-3; D remains unclear. V was clipped by 0 bases and J by 3 bases, with 2 bases between them. Germline V gives CDR1 SGHRS, CDR2 YFSETQ. The CDR3 is 12 residues long. The CDR3 coding sequence is TGCGCCAGCAGCTTGGAGACAGATACGCAGTATTTT. Amino acid sequence: CASSLETDTQYF. Full variable domain (rest looked up from reference TRBV5-1 and TRBJ2-3): KAGVTQTPRYLIKTRGQQVTLSCSPISGHRSVSWYQQTPGQGLQFLFEYFSETQRNKGNFPGRFSGRQFSNSRSEMNVSTLELGDSALYLCASSLETDTQYFGPGTRLTVL.

This clone was seen more than once but under ten times. This rearrangement joins TRBV4-3 to TRBJ2-7; 7 nucleotides agree with TRBD2. J was trimmed by 11 bases and V by 0 bases; bases with no gene match: 10. Germline-derived CDR1 and CDR2 are LGHNA and YSLEER. This CDR3 has 14 residues. The CDR3 DNA follows: TGCGCCAGCAGCCAAGATCTCGGGGGGTCCGAAGAGTACTTC. Translating it yields CASSQDLGGSEEYF.